The entry below describes one T cell receptor beta chain. Its antigen is unidentified. TCRdb processed the reads anew with MiXCR; each CDR3 protein has one entry. The sample records 700,000 to 900,000 distinct CDR3 sequences, 25% to 30% being singletons. This entry is derived from a study of T cell repertoires in cytomegalovirus infection. The V end lost 8 bases, the J end lost 5 bases, and 19 bases lay between the germline ends. The CDR3 totals 16 residues. Germline CDR1 MNHEY, CDR2 SVGAGI. Findings of the study overall: Totalled public TCR beta family frequency picked out people who carried CMV plus the relevant HLA.

This material consisted of cultured CD8+ T cells from PBMCs, taken from culture after CMV antigen stimulation. The sequence derives from a human donor in good health (CMV status not recorded). Some clones in this sample may be carry-over from other donors' samples. The chain carries TRBV6-5 and TRBJ1-6; D is ambiguous. This CDR3 is CASGIIGDGDNSPLHF. In nucleotides, the CDR3 is TGTGCCAGCGGGATCATCGGCGACGGGGATAATTCACCCCTCCACTTT.